The sequence of this TCR beta chain was determined in a study of identical twins. Overall study results and limits: It was out-of-frame TCR alpha sharing in monozygotic twins that models underestimated.

The germline V gene has CDR1 MNHEY and CDR2 SVGAGI. Trimming took off 4 bases at V and 8 bases at J, with 17 bases between the two ends. The CDR3 extends over 15 amino acids. TCRdb itself ran the 5' RACE reads through MiXCR, one entry per CDR3 protein. The table includes approximately 220,000 distinct CDR3 sequences, around 8.1% detected once. This clonotype was counted many times. What it recognizes is unknown. This sample also appeared in a second study, on yellow fever vaccine responses in identical twins.

This TCR was sampled from a young woman in good health. The chain has TRBV6-5 and TRBJ2-2; D remains unclear. The sequencing input was memory (CD45RO+) T cells sorted from blood. The CDR3 spells CASSLKARLWGELFF. Written as DNA, the CDR3 is TGTGCCAGCAGTTTAAAGGCGAGGTTGTGGGGGGAGCTGTTTTTT.